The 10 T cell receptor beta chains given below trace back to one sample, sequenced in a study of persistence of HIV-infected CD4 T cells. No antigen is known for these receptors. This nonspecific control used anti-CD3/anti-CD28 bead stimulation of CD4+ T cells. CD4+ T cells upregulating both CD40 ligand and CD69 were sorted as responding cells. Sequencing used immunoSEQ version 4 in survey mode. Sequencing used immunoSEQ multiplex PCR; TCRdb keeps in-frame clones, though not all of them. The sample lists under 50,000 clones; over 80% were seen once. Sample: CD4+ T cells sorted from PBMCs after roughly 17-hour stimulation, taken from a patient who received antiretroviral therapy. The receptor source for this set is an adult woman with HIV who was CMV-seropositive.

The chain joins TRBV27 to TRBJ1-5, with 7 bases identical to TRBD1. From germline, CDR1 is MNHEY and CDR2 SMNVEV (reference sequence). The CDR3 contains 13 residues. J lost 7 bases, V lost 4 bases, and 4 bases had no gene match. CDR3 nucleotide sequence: TGTGCCAGCAGTTCCTTGACAGGGCAGCCCCAGCATTTT. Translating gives CASSSLTGQPQHF.

Written as DNA, the CDR3 is TGCGCCAGCAGCTTAACAGGGATGAACACTGAAGCTTTCTTT. It specifies CASSLTGMNTEAFF. The chain recombines TRBV5-1 with TRBJ1-1, with D tentatively TRBD1 (6 bases). The V end was cut by 2 bases, the J end by 0 bases, with 8 bases between. Germline lookup yields CDR1 SGHRS and CDR2 YFSETQ. CDR3 length equals 14 residues.

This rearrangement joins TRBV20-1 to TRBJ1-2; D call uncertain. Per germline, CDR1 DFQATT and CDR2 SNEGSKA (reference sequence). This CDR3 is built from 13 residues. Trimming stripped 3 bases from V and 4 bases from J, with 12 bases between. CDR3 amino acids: CSASMGSSYGYTF. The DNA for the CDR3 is TGCAGTGCTAGTATGGGGTCCTCCTATGGCTACACCTTC.

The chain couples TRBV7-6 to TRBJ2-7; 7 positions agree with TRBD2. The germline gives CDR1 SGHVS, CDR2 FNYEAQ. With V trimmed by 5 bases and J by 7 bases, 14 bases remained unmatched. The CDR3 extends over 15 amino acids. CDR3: CASSLGTTPIEEQYF. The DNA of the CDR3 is TGTGCCAGCAGCCTCGGGACTACTCCCATCGAAGAGCAGTACTTC. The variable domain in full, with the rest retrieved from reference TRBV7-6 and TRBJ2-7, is GAGVSQSPRYKVTKRGQDVALRCDPISGHVSLYWYRQALGQGPEFLTYFNYEAQQDKSGLPNDRFSAERPEGSISTLTIQRTEQRDSAMYRCASSLGTTPIEEQYFGPGTRLTVT.

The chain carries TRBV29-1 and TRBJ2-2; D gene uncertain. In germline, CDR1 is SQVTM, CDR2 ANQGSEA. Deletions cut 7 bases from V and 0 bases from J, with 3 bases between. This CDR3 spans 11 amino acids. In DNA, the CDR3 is TGCAGCGCTGCGAACACCGGGGAGCTGTTTTTT. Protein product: CSAANTGELFF.

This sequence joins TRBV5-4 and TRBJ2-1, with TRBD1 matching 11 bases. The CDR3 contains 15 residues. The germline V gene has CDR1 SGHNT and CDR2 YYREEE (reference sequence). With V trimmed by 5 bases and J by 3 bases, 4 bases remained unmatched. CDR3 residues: CASSSGQGDYNEQFF. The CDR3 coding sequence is TGTGCCAGCAGTTCGGGACAGGGGGACTACAATGAGCAGTTCTTC.

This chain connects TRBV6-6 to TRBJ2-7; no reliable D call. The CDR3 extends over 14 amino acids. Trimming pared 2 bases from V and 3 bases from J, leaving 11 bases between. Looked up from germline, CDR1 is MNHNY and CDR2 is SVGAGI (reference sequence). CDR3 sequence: CASSYRTALYEQYF. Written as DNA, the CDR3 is TGTGCCAGCAGTTACCGGACGGCACTCTACGAGCAGTACTTC.

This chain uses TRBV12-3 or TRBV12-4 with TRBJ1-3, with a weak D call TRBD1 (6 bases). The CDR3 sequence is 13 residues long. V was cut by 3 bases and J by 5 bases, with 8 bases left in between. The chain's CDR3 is CASSLGARNTIYF. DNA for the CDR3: TGTGCCAGCAGTTTGGGGGCCCGAAACACCATATATTTT.

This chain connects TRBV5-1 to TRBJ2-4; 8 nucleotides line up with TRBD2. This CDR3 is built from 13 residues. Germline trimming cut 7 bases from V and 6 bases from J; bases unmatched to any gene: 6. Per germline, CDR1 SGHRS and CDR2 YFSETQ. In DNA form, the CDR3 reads TGCGCCAGCGCGGGGGGACCCCTAAACATTCAGTACTTC. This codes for CASAGGPLNIQYF.

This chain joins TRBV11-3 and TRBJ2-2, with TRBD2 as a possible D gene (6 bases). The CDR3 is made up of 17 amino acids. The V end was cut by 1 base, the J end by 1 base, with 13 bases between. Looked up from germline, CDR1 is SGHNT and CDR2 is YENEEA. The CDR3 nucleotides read TGTGCCAGCAGCTTAGCTGCGGGGAATCAGAACACCGGGGAGCTGTTTTTT. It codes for CASSLAAGNQNTGELFF.